This entry concerns a single T cell receptor (beta chain). Its antigen remains unidentified. This entry is derived from a study of OX40 agonist ivuxolimab in advanced cancers. Profiling relied on immunoSEQ multiplex PCR, and the TCRdb table lists in-frame clones only, not all of them. The table has 70,000 to 95,000 clones, 80% to 90% seen once; the top ten hold around 6.6%. Trimming removed 5 bases at V and 6 bases at J, with 19 bases between. This CDR3 contains 15 residues. Germline loops: CDR1 LNHDA, CDR2 SQIVND (reference sequence). Study results and caveats: The investigators did not determine what antigen specificity the expanded peripheral T cells had. There was clonal expansion of CD4+ and CD8+ blood T cells by week 6 at 0.1 to 3.0 mg/kg. CD4+ T cells averaged fewer expanded clones than CD8+ T cells.

The receptor comes from an adult with an advanced solid tumor such as melanoma, head and neck, liver or kidney cancer. Sequenced material: CD4+ or CD8+ T cells sorted from blood, taken in a trial of the OX40 agonist ivuxolimab. The chain recombines TRBV19 with TRBJ1-1; D unclear. CDR3 in amino acids: CASSAPDRGRAEAFF. Written as DNA, the CDR3 is TGTGCCAGTAGTGCACCGGACCGGGGAAGAGCTGAAGCTTTCTTT.